The source of this T cell receptor (beta chain) is a study of human T cells and chemical hapten exposure (dated by TCRdb to the early 2020s). With respect to the entire study: For sensitization, 2% DPC in acetone was applied to an approximately 2 cm by approximately 2 cm area of upper inner arm skin. Patch testing was performed on the upper back with Finn chambers containing 0.01% DPC, and the patch tests were scored after 6 days according to International Contact Dermatitis Research Group standards. Peripheral blood TCR repertoire changes were tracked in vivo in alopecia patients during primary and secondary sensitization to the hapten diphenylcyclopropenone (DPC). Throughout the study period of about 25 weeks, patients also received therapeutic DPC doses to the scalp every week. The libraries were sequenced as a pool, and the TCR yield per sample differed mostly because of small variations in library volumes within the pool. About 28 alopecia patients gave blood for TCR sequencing at one to four time points (pre-sensitization, 2, 6 and 24 weeks). The mostly female patient cohort included alopecia areata with under or over 50% scalp involvement, alopecia totalis and alopecia universalis. Blood was sampled from patients pre-sensitization (week 0) and at 2, 6 and about 24 weeks after DPC sensitization. Summary of the overall study and its limitations: Alopecia, a presumed autoimmune disease, was present in all patients, so the immune response of the patients might differ from that of healthy individuals. After repeated subsampling, the strength of the expansion versus patch-test correlation and the threshold at which it became significant changed. The number of TCRs above 1 in 1000 frequency did not change with DPC sensitization; there was no evidence of global repertoire structure alterations. The number of PT1 expanded TCRs positively correlated with patch test score, significant at thresholds 8, 16 and 32 but not 4. Significantly more large CDR3 similarity clusters were formed by expanded TCRs than by pre-sensitization or healthy control sets, consistent with antigen-driven responses.

In regard to this clonotype: The antigen it binds to is not known. Qualities for individual bases were not recorded, and no much larger clone is one base off.

Per the publication, the time point label means: pre-sensitization, week 0. Read against the paper, the sample's treatment or condition label means: therapeutic diphenylcyclopropenone sensitization with weekly scalp DPC. Blood at each patch-test visit was drawn before the patch test was applied. Patients were eligible if aged 18 to 70, diagnosed with alopecia and judged suitable for DPC therapy, and pregnant patients were excluded. Total RNA was extracted from unfractionated whole blood collected in Tempus Blood RNA tubes. Trimming costs V 3 bases and J 5 bases, and their ends lie 9 bases apart. In the germline V gene, CDR1 corresponds to MDHEN and CDR2 to SYDVKM. CDR3 length: 13 amino acids, cysteine to phenylalanine. Just CDR3 DNA is preserved here, 39 bases in frame from base 1. The library was generated by RACE. These reads were obtained on a NextSeq 500. During library preparation, unique molecular identifiers were attached to individual cDNA molecules so that TCRs could be counted quantitatively and reproducibly. Both TCR alpha and TCR beta chains were sequenced from each blood RNA sample. Processing in the source paper ran as follows. The median number of TCRs per sample was some 100,000, ranging from about 20,000 to 690,600. V, J and CDR3 annotation of the TCR reads was carried out using the Decombinator software suite. For PS versus PT1 abundance plots, all samples were subsampled to the same number of TCRs (28,000). Expanded TCRs were defined as absent before sensitization and observed at least eight times at the 2-week time point. TCRdb handled the public reads itself, with Q25 trimming in fastp and clone calling in MiXCR, and kept productive beta chains. For every CDR3 protein sequence, its rows merge into one entry that carries the most common genes and DNA. TCRdb assigned the V and J calls; the authors' analysis was not used. Here the sample has about 260,000 distinct CDR3 sequences; 8.6% occur a single time. The ten largest clonotypes hold 2% to 2.5% of the sample.

The sequencing used whole blood, collected in connection with sensitization to the hapten diphenylcyclopropenone (DPC). The chain was built from TRBV28 and TRBJ2-3; a tentative D match to TRBD2 spans 6 bases. The receptor's source is a woman between 40 and 55 years old with alopecia areata. Some clones in this sample may be carry-over from other donors' samples. The CDR3 region: CASSFEGGDTQYF. Here is the DNA: TGTGCCAGCAGTTTCGAGGGAGGAGATACGCAGTATTTT.